One and the same sample provided the 29 T cell receptor beta chains below, sequenced in a study of shared clonotypes between healthy human individuals. Data came from immunoSEQ multiplex PCR; TCRdb stores just in-frame clones and leaves some out. The data show hundreds of thousands of clones, with more than 70% seen just once and under 2% held by the top ten. The sequencing sample was made of memory CD4+ T cells sorted from blood. The subset: CD45RA-negative fraction. These receptors originate from a woman aged 25 to 39 in good health.

On this clone: Possible read error: a much larger clone is one base away. The V and J genes are TRBV7-9 and TRBJ2-7; tentative D call: TRBD1 (6 bases). Germline CDR1 SEHNR, CDR2 FQNEAQ (reference sequence). Between the trimmed V and J ends, which lost 4 bases and 2 bases, there was a span of 15 bases. The CDR3 is 15 amino acids. CDR3 residues: CASSSPGTRTYEQYF. In DNA form, the CDR3 reads TGTGCCAGCAGCTCCCCCGGGACACGGACCTACGAGCAGTACTTC.

V gene TRBV27 combines with J gene TRBJ2-2; 11 positions match TRBD2. Germline CDR1 reads MNHEY; CDR2 reads SMNVEV (reference sequence). J was trimmed by 4 bases and V by 7 bases; bases with no gene match: 8. The CDR3 contains 16 residues. The chain's CDR3 is CASTLVAGGLTGELFF. The CDR3, as DNA: TGTGCCAGCACCCTTGTAGCGGGAGGGCTCACCGGGGAGCTGTTTTTT.

The chain combines TRBV28 with TRBJ1-1, with 8 bases fitting TRBD1. The CDR3 consists of 13 residues. Germline-derived CDR1 and CDR2 are MDHEN and SYDVKM. The ends lost 4 bases at V and 5 bases at J; junction bases unmatched: 3. The CDR3 here is CASSWTGRTEAFF. The CDR3 nucleotides read TGTGCCAGCAGTTGGACAGGGAGGACTGAAGCTTTCTTT.

This rearrangement joins TRBV28 to TRBJ2-3, with D uncertain. Germline V lookup: CDR1 MDHEN, CDR2 SYDVKM. The V gene lost 2 bases and the J gene lost 6 bases, with 18 bases spanning the gap. The CDR3 totals 16 residues. The CDR3 region has the DNA TGTGCCAGCAGTTTAGGCGGTGGGATCTTCCAGGATACGCAGTATTTT. Encoded protein: CASSLGGGIFQDTQYF. The variable domain in full, completed from reference TRBV28 and TRBJ2-3, reads DVKVTQSSRYLVKRTGEKVFLECVQDMDHENMFWYRQDPGLGLRLIYFSYDVKMKEKGDIPEGYSVSREKKERFSLILESASTNQTSMYLCASSLGGGIFQDTQYFGPGTRLTVL.

This chain connects TRBV5-1 to TRBJ2-5; D uncertain. V gave up 5 bases and J gave up 4 bases, with 12 bases separating them. CDR1 is SGHRS and CDR2 is YFSETQ in the germline V gene. CDR3 length: 13 residues. The CDR3 is CASSGPDGETQYF. CDR3 nucleotides: TGCGCCAGCAGTGGCCCCGACGGAGAGACCCAGTACTTC.

The V call is TRBV25-1, the J call TRBJ2-7; the match to TRBD1 covers 10 bases. The CDR3 runs 15 residues. Germline values: CDR1 MGHDK, CDR2 SYGVNS. The junction had 4 bases not matched to a gene; V was cut back by 2 bases and J by 3 bases. Here the CDR3 reads CASSERQGAVYEQYF. DNA of the CDR3: TGTGCCAGCAGTGAACGACAGGGGGCGGTCTACGAGCAGTACTTC.

The gene calls are TRBV6-5 and TRBJ1-2; D is unresolved. Per the germline V gene, CDR1 is MNHEY and CDR2 is SVGAGI. CDR3 length: 10 residues. V lost 9 bases and J lost 3, with 5 bases in between. CDR3 residues: CASRDYGYTF. CDR3 sequence (DNA): TGTGCCAGTAGGGACTATGGCTACACCTTC.

This sequence joins TRBV4-2 and TRBJ2-1, with D perhaps matching TRBD1 (6 bases). Germline CDR1 LGHNA, CDR2 YNFKEQ. This CDR3 has 17 amino acids. V lost 4 bases and J 0 bases, leaving 16 bases between the germline ends. The CDR3 loop reads CASSRVGHLSSYNEQFF. In nucleotides, the CDR3 is TGTGCCAGCAGCCGGGTGGGACACCTGAGCTCCTACAATGAGCAGTTCTTC.

The V call is TRBV14, the J call TRBJ1-1; 8 bases line up with TRBD1. Germline V gene lookup returns CDR1 SGHDN and CDR2 FVKESK. CDR3 length: 13 amino acids. Trimming removed 1 base from V and 12 bases from J; junction bases left unmatched: 7. DNA of the CDR3: TGTGCCAGCAGCCAAGGGAGACAGGGGATCACTTTCTTT. Its protein product is CASSQGRQGITFF.

This clone was observed a single time. The V call is TRBV7-6, the J call TRBJ1-3, with TRBD1 as a possible D gene (6 bases). Trimming took 5 bases from V and 0 from J, leaving 11 bases between them. The germline gives CDR1 SGHVS, CDR2 FNYEAQ. The CDR3 is 15 amino acids. Written as DNA, the CDR3 is TGTGCCAGCAGCGCGACAGGTCTCTCTGGAAACACCATATATTTT. Its protein is CASSATGLSGNTIYF.

This clone was counted only a few times. V usage is TRBV2 and J usage is TRBJ1-5, with 10 bases fitting TRBD1. CDR1 is SNHLY and CDR2 is FYNNEI in the germline V gene. After removal of 7 bases from V and 2 bases from J, the junction contained 5 bases not matched to a gene. CDR3 length: 15 residues. In DNA form, the CDR3 reads TGTGCCAGCAATCGACAGGGGGCTGGCAATCAGCCCCAGCATTTT. This translates into CASNRQGAGNQPQHF.

The rearrangement joins TRBV21-1 to TRBJ2-1; the table's D call TRBD1 went unverified against the DNA. TRBV21-1 corresponds to a pseudogene. The CDR3 is 15 amino acids. CDR3 sequence reads: CASLIPNSSYNEQFF. The CDR3 region has the DNA TGTGCCAGCCTTATCCCAAACAGCTCCTACAATGAGCAGTTCTTC.

The V call is TRBV7-9, the J call TRBJ2-2; 7 nucleotides line up with TRBD1. The V gene's germline CDR1 is SEHNR and CDR2 FQNEAQ (reference sequence). The CDR3 spans 13 residues. With 11 bases clipped from V and 5 bases from J, the junction kept 8 bases outside the gene matches. The CDR3 nucleotides read TGTGCCCCCGGGACAGTATATACCGGGGAGCTGTTTTTT. This codes for CAPGTVYTGELFF. Variable domain in full (rest from reference TRBV7-9 and TRBJ2-2): DTGVSQNPRHKITKRGQNVTFRCDPISEHNRLYWYRQTLGQGPEFLTYFQNEAQLEKSRLLSDRFSAERPKGSFSTLEIQRTEQGDSAMYLCAPGTVYTGELFFGEGSRLTVL.

The chain joins TRBV10-3 to TRBJ2-7, with TRBD2 matching over 8 bases. Germline V gene data show CDR1 as ENHRY and CDR2 as SYGVKD. The CDR3 has 16 residues. V was pared by 2 bases and J by 2 bases, with 8 bases of the junction left unmatched. CDR3 region: CAISERKLAETYEQYF. CDR3 DNA: TGTGCCATCAGTGAGAGGAAACTAGCGGAAACCTACGAGCAGTACTTC.

The chain carries TRBV6-6 and TRBJ2-2; D gene unclear. Trimming stripped 2 bases from V and 5 bases from J, with 9 bases between. Germline V lookup: CDR1 MNHNY, CDR2 SVGAGI (reference sequence). There are 14 residues in the CDR3. CDR3 protein: CASSYPGATGELFF. DNA for the CDR3: TGTGCCAGCAGTTACCCCGGTGCGACCGGGGAGCTGTTTTTT.

V and J are TRBV27 and TRBJ2-7; D remains unclear. Germline lookup yields CDR1 MNHEY and CDR2 SMNVEV (reference sequence). V lost 0 bases, J lost 4 bases, and 13 bases lay in between. The length of the CDR3 is 15 residues. CDR3 sequence reads: CASSLSPTVNYEQYF. In DNA, the CDR3 is TGTGCCAGCAGTTTATCCCCGACGGTGAATTACGAGCAGTACTTC.

This rearrangement joins TRBV11-3 to TRBJ2-6; a weak D match, TRBD2 (5 bases). CDR1 and CDR2 (germline): SGHNT, YENEEA. CDR3 length: 15 amino acids. V was shortened by 3 bases and J by 4 bases, with 10 bases between the two germline ends. CDR3 DNA sequence: TGTGCCAGCAGCTTGTCGGGGAACGGGGCCAACGTCCTGACTTTC. Its translation is CASSLSGNGANVLTF. Full variable domain (remainder filled in from reference TRBV11-3 and TRBJ2-6): EAGVVQSPRYKIIEKKQPVAFWCNPISGHNTLYWYLQNLGQGPELLIRYENEEAVDDSQLPKDRFSAERLKGVDSTLKIQPAELGDSAVYLCASSLSGNGANVLTFGAGSRLTVL.

The genes are TRBV28 and TRBJ1-1; D remains ambiguous. The CDR3 consists of 13 residues. V lost 8 bases and J 5 bases, leaving 15 bases between the germline ends. Germline V gene lookup returns CDR1 MDHEN and CDR2 SYDVKM. CDR3 bases: TGTGCCAGCCTGAAGGCCCTCACTACTGAAGCTTTCTTT. This sequence encodes CASLKALTTEAFF.

This chain joins TRBV2 and TRBJ2-1, with a possible D match to TRBD2 (6 bases). Germline V gene sequence: CDR1 SNHLY, CDR2 FYNNEI. Trimming took off 7 bases at V and 3 bases at J, with 10 bases between the two ends. The CDR3 runs to 13 residues. CDR3 bases: TGTGCCAGCAATCGCGGGATCTACAATGAGCAGTTCTTC. This sequence encodes CASNRGIYNEQFF. Supplemented by reference TRBV2 and TRBJ2-1, the full variable domain reads EPEVTQTPSHQVTQMGQEVILRCVPISNHLYFYWYRQILGQKVEFLVSFYNNEISEKSEIFDDQFSVERPDGSNFTLKIRSTKLEDSAMYFCASNRGIYNEQFFGPGTRLTVL.

This chain joins TRBV29-1 and TRBJ2-3; 14 nucleotides align to TRBD2. J was trimmed by 4 bases and V by 6 bases; bases with no gene match: 6. CDR3 length: 15 residues. CDR1 and CDR2 from the germline V gene are SQVTM and ANQGSEA. CDR3 protein: CSVPGTSGSADTQYF. CDR3 DNA sequence: TGCAGCGTCCCCGGGACTAGCGGGAGTGCAGATACGCAGTATTTT.

The V gene is TRBV5-1, the J gene TRBJ1-3, with TRBD1 matching 9 bases. Losses at the gene ends were 4 bases for V and 3 bases for J; bases not matched to a gene: 5. CDR1 and CDR2 (germline): SGHRS, YFSETQ. The CDR3 spans 15 residues. CDR3 in amino acids: CASSPQGAFGNTIYF. The CDR3 DNA reads as TGCGCCAGCAGCCCACAGGGGGCTTTTGGAAACACCATATATTTT.

V and J are TRBV2 and TRBJ1-1, with 7 bases matching TRBD1. Germline V CDR1 and CDR2: SNHLY, FYNNEI. J gave up 0 bases and V 6 bases, and 10 bases lay outside the gene matches. This CDR3 is 16 amino acids long. The CDR3 protein is CASRSYRGGMNTEAFF. The CDR3 nucleotides are TGTGCCAGCAGATCTTACAGGGGTGGGATGAACACTGAAGCTTTCTTT.

This chain joins TRBV27 and TRBJ2-3; D gene uncertain. Per the germline V gene, CDR1 is MNHEY and CDR2 is SMNVEV (reference sequence). The CDR3 length is 13 residues. Trimming left V 7 bases short and J 2 bases short, with 10 bases between. The CDR3 nucleotides are TGTGCCAGCACACAGCTAAACACAGATACGCAGTATTTT. Translation: CASTQLNTDTQYF.

This clone was detected a few times. This rearrangement joins TRBV7-9 to TRBJ1-1; possibly TRBD1 for D (5 bases). V was cut by 5 bases and J by 2 bases, with 15 bases left in between. This CDR3 region has 15 residues. Germline assignment: CDR1 SEHNR and CDR2 FQNEAQ (reference sequence). CDR3 nucleotide sequence: TGTGCCAGCAGCGAACCGGGACTTTCAAACACTGAAGCTTTCTTT. It translates to CASSEPGLSNTEAFF.

The gene calls are TRBV29-1 and TRBJ2-1, with 11 bases that match TRBD2. Trimming took 1 base from V and 4 from J; bases not matched to a gene: 0. CDR1 and CDR2 (germline): SQVTM, ANQGSEA. The CDR3 consists of 14 residues. In DNA, the CDR3 is TGCAGCGTTGAAGGACTAGCGGGGTACAATGAGCAGTTCTTC. Protein: CSVEGLAGYNEQFF.

The V call is TRBV2, the J call TRBJ1-5, with 7 bases aligning to TRBD1. V lost 6 bases and J lost 2; bases outside the gene matches: 10. Germline loops: CDR1 SNHLY, CDR2 FYNNEI. The CDR3 runs to 16 residues. CDR3 coding DNA: TGTGCCAGCAGGCTTAGACAGGGTGGCGGCAATCAGCCCCAGCATTTT. Protein sequence: CASRLRQGGGNQPQHF.

The chain couples TRBV28 to TRBJ2-7; perhaps TRBD2 as D (5 bases). Looked up from germline, CDR1 is MDHEN and CDR2 is SYDVKM. The CDR3 covers 14 residues. V was pared by 3 bases and J by 4 bases, with 13 bases between. CDR3 residues: CASSFGGGLYEQYF. The CDR3 nucleotides read TGTGCCAGCAGTTTCGGAGGCGGGCTATACGAGCAGTACTTC.

The sample holds one count of this clone. The rearrangement links TRBV19 to TRBJ2-7; 7 bases map to TRBD1. The CDR3 is 15 residues long. CDR1 and CDR2 (germline): LNHDA, SQIVND (reference sequence). The trim removed 6 bases at V and 5 bases at J, leaving 13 bases unmatched. CDR3 loop: CASSSRPQGYDEQYF. In DNA form, the CDR3 reads TGTGCCAGTAGCTCCCGCCCACAGGGGTATGACGAGCAGTACTTC. Supplemented by reference TRBV19 and TRBJ2-7, the full variable domain reads DGGITQSPKYLFRKEGQNVTLSCEQNLNHDAMYWYRQDPGQGLRLIYYSQIVNDFQKGDIAEGYSVSREKKESFPLTVTSAQKNPTAFYLCASSSRPQGYDEQYFGPGTRLTVT.

The chain employs TRBV27 and TRBJ2-7, with TRBD1 matching over 8 bases. The CDR3 runs to 16 residues. V lost 3 bases, J lost 5 bases, and 12 bases stayed unmatched. Germline CDR1 and CDR2: MNHEY and SMNVEV (reference sequence). Here the CDR3 reads CASSFSLAGGQDEQYF. The CDR3, as DNA: TGTGCCAGCAGTTTTTCCCTGGCAGGGGGCCAGGACGAGCAGTACTTC.